These T cell receptor beta chains were read from a single sample in a study of response to subunit inactivated influenza vaccine. TCRdb used MiXCR to reprocess the RT-PCR reads, holding one entry per CDR3 protein. Among about 480,000 distinct CDR3 sequences, roughly 9.7% were seen once, and the ten largest hold roughly 12%. Material: PBMCs from blood, obtained roughly 48 days after vaccination. Receptors originate from a man over 45 who received an inactivated influenza vaccine. Each CDR3 is given with its conserved first and last residue. Each record gives: D gene, V gene, clone size, J gene, CDR3 protein, CDR3 DNA. The D gene is left open where the match is weak. Size values are once, few and many counts, or a class for expanded clones, and some rows have none.

D gene: TRBD1; V gene: TRBV14; clone size: few; J gene: TRBJ1-1; CDR3 protein: CASSRNRGTEAFF; CDR3 DNA: TGTGCCAGCAGCCGAAACAGGGGCACTGAAGCTTTCTTT
D gene: -; V gene: TRBV12-3/TRBV12-4; clone size: -; J gene: TRBJ1-5; CDR3 protein: CASSTDFLSNQPQHF; CDR3 DNA: TGTGCCAGCAGTACAGACTTCCTTAGCAATCAGCCCCAGCATTTT
D gene: -; V gene: TRBV7-9; clone size: -; J gene: TRBJ1-2; CDR3 protein: CASSSWREASYGYTF; CDR3 DNA: TGTGCCAGCAGCTCGTGGAGGGAGGCGAGCTATGGCTACACCTTC
D gene: -; V gene: TRBV6-4; clone size: few; J gene: TRBJ2-7; CDR3 protein: CASSASNVMIRSYEQYF; CDR3 DNA: TGTGCCAGCAGTGCCTCGAATGTCATGATACGGTCCTACGAGCAGTACTTC
D gene: -; V gene: TRBV12-3/TRBV12-4; clone size: many; J gene: TRBJ2-3; CDR3 protein: CASSQQGSTDTQYF; CDR3 DNA: TGTGCCAGCAGTCAACAGGGTAGCACAGATACGCAGTATTTT
D gene: -; V gene: TRBV6-1; clone size: many; J gene: TRBJ1-6; CDR3 protein: CASTISGVNSPLHF; CDR3 DNA: TGTGCCAGCACCATTTCAGGGGTAAATTCACCCCTCCACTTT
D gene: -; V gene: TRBV7-9; clone size: -; J gene: TRBJ2-5; CDR3 protein: CASSPPIGELETQYF; CDR3 DNA: TGTGCCAGCAGCCCTCCCATCGGGGAGTTAGAGACCCAGTACTTC
D gene: TRBD2; V gene: TRBV5-1; clone size: many; J gene: TRBJ2-1; CDR3 protein: CASSWAGTSPYNEQFF; CDR3 DNA: TGCGCCAGCAGCTGGGCCGGGACTAGTCCCTACAATGAGCAGTTCTTC
D gene: TRBD1; V gene: TRBV24-1; clone size: few; J gene: TRBJ2-1; CDR3 protein: CATSDLPPGQGNEQFF; CDR3 DNA: TGTGCCACCAGTGATTTGCCTCCGGGACAGGGCAATGAGCAGTTCTTC
D gene: TRBD2; V gene: TRBV7-9; clone size: many; J gene: TRBJ2-3; CDR3 protein: CASSPGTSGPSRNTQYF; CDR3 DNA: TGTGCCAGCAGCCCGGGGACTAGCGGGCCTTCACGAAATACGCAGTATTTT
D gene: -; V gene: TRBV2; clone size: few; J gene: TRBJ2-1; CDR3 protein: CASSTGTADNEQFF; CDR3 DNA: TGTGCCAGCAGTACCGGGACGGCCGACAATGAGCAGTTCTTC
D gene: TRBD1; V gene: TRBV20-1; clone size: -; J gene: TRBJ2-1; CDR3 protein: CSASSGTGIYNEQFF; CDR3 DNA: TGCAGTGCTAGTTCTGGGACAGGGATATACAATGAGCAGTTCTTC
D gene: TRBD1; V gene: TRBV12-3/TRBV12-4; clone size: many; J gene: TRBJ2-1; CDR3 protein: CASSLQGAPNEQFF; CDR3 DNA: TGTGCCAGCAGCCTACAGGGGGCACCCAATGAGCAGTTCTTC
D gene: -; V gene: TRBV5-1; clone size: -; J gene: TRBJ1-4; CDR3 protein: CASSLETSDGPNEKLFF; CDR3 DNA: TGCGCCAGCAGCTTGGAAACATCCGACGGTCCTAATGAAAAACTGTTTTTT
D gene: -; V gene: TRBV5-6; clone size: many; J gene: TRBJ2-1; CDR3 protein: CASSYRSNEQFF; CDR3 DNA: TGTGCCAGCAGTTATCGGTCCAATGAGCAGTTCTTC
D gene: -; V gene: TRBV3-1; clone size: few; J gene: TRBJ1-1; CDR3 protein: CASSQVGGTTEAFF; CDR3 DNA: TGTGCCAGCAGCCAAGTAGGGGGTACAACTGAAGCTTTCTTT
D gene: -; V gene: TRBV3-1; clone size: -; J gene: TRBJ1-3; CDR3 protein: CASSRGQFHSGNTIYF; CDR3 DNA: TGTGCCAGCAGCCGCGGACAGTTCCACTCAGGAAACACCATATATTTT
D gene: TRBD2; V gene: TRBV28; clone size: few; J gene: TRBJ2-1; CDR3 protein: CATREATDEQFF; CDR3 DNA: TGTGCCACTCGGGAGGCCACGGATGAGCAGTTCTTC
D gene: -; V gene: TRBV27; clone size: -; J gene: TRBJ2-1; CDR3 protein: CPSSTNRGRGVEQFF; CDR3 DNA: TGTCCCAGCAGTACAAACCGAGGCAGGGGTGTTGAGCAGTTCTTC
D gene: -; V gene: TRBV11-2; clone size: -; J gene: TRBJ1-2; CDR3 protein: CASRPRASPAYGYTF; CDR3 DNA: TGTGCCAGCAGACCCCGGGCCTCCCCGGCCTATGGCTACACCTTC
D gene: TRBD2; V gene: TRBV5-1; clone size: -; J gene: TRBJ2-7; CDR3 protein: CASSFSGTGRREQYF; CDR3 DNA: TGCGCCAGCAGCTTCTCCGGGACCGGGAGGCGAGAGCAGTACTTC
D gene: TRBD2; V gene: TRBV20-1; clone size: few; J gene: TRBJ2-7; CDR3 protein: CSAAPGLAGEYEQYF; CDR3 DNA: TGCAGTGCTGCCCCCGGACTAGCGGGAGAGTACGAGCAGTACTTC
D gene: TRBD2; V gene: TRBV20-1; clone size: many; J gene: TRBJ2-1; CDR3 protein: CSASRDYPKVSSYNEQFF; CDR3 DNA: TGCAGTGCTAGCCGGGACTACCCAAAAGTGAGCTCCTACAATGAGCAGTTCTTC
D gene: -; V gene: TRBV28; clone size: many; J gene: TRBJ2-7; CDR3 protein: CASSLARYSSYEQYF; CDR3 DNA: TGTGCCAGCAGTTTGGCCAGATATAGCTCCTACGAGCAGTACTTC
D gene: TRBD1; V gene: TRBV20-1; clone size: -; J gene: TRBJ1-2; CDR3 protein: CSASRDRAGYVYGYTF; CDR3 DNA: TGCAGTGCTAGCCGGGACAGGGCGGGTTATGTCTATGGCTACACCTTC
D gene: TRBD1; V gene: TRBV5-1; clone size: many; J gene: TRBJ2-1; CDR3 protein: CASSSGQGSYNEQFF; CDR3 DNA: TGCGCCAGCAGCTCAGGACAGGGTTCATACAATGAGCAGTTCTTC
D gene: TRBD1; V gene: TRBV25-1; clone size: many; J gene: TRBJ2-7; CDR3 protein: CASRTGGSEQYF; CDR3 DNA: TGTGCCAGCAGAACAGGGGGCAGCGAGCAGTACTTC
D gene: -; V gene: TRBV20-1; clone size: few; J gene: TRBJ2-7; CDR3 protein: CSATGLYEQYF; CDR3 DNA: TGCAGCGCGACAGGACTTTACGAGCAGTACTTC
D gene: TRBD2; V gene: TRBV6-5; clone size: few; J gene: TRBJ2-3; CDR3 protein: CASSYTGLAGGRDTQYF; CDR3 DNA: TGTGCCAGCAGTTACACCGGTCTAGCGGGGGGGAGGGATACGCAGTATTTT
D gene: -; V gene: TRBV7-2; clone size: many; J gene: TRBJ1-2; CDR3 protein: CASSLSQGIYGYTF; CDR3 DNA: TGTGCCAGCAGCTTGAGTCAGGGGATATATGGCTACACCTTC
D gene: -; V gene: TRBV20-1; clone size: -; J gene: TRBJ1-1; CDR3 protein: CSAEDLRAFF; CDR3 DNA: TGCAGTGCTGAGGACCTTCGAGCTTTCTTT
D gene: TRBD2; V gene: TRBV5-4; clone size: -; J gene: TRBJ2-7; CDR3 protein: CASSWGGYEQYF; CDR3 DNA: TGTGCCAGCAGCTGGGGGGGCTACGAGCAGTACTTC
D gene: -; V gene: TRBV12-3/TRBV12-4; clone size: few; J gene: TRBJ2-7; CDR3 protein: CASRRGAQEQYF; CDR3 DNA: TGTGCCAGCAGAAGGGGGGCCCAGGAGCAGTACTTC
D gene: TRBD1; V gene: TRBV7-2; clone size: -; J gene: TRBJ1-2; CDR3 protein: CASSFLTGTEGYTF; CDR3 DNA: TGTGCCAGCAGCTTTCTGACAGGGACAGAGGGCTACACCTTC
D gene: -; V gene: TRBV7-9; clone size: many; J gene: TRBJ1-2; CDR3 protein: CASSLSSAANYGYTF; CDR3 DNA: TGTGCCAGCAGCTTATCGTCAGCCGCCAACTATGGCTACACCTTC
D gene: -; V gene: TRBV7-2; clone size: few; J gene: TRBJ2-7; CDR3 protein: CASSLAYISYEQYF; CDR3 DNA: TGTGCCAGCAGCTTAGCCTACATCTCCTACGAGCAGTACTTC
D gene: -; V gene: TRBV6-1; clone size: few; J gene: TRBJ1-1; CDR3 protein: CASGHREEVAEAFF; CDR3 DNA: TGTGCCAGCGGACACCGGGAGGAAGTGGCTGAAGCTTTCTTT
D gene: TRBD1; V gene: TRBV7-2; clone size: many; J gene: TRBJ2-5; CDR3 protein: CASRQTTGGGETQYF; CDR3 DNA: TGTGCCAGCAGGCAAACTACAGGGGGCGGAGAGACCCAGTACTTC
D gene: -; V gene: TRBV9; clone size: few; J gene: TRBJ2-5; CDR3 protein: CASSVGSDETQYF; CDR3 DNA: TGTGCCAGCAGCGTTGGGAGCGATGAGACCCAGTACTTC
D gene: -; V gene: TRBV29-1; clone size: many; J gene: TRBJ2-3; CDR3 protein: CSVDMAAASTDTQYF; CDR3 DNA: TGCAGCGTTGATATGGCCGCTGCTAGCACAGATACGCAGTATTTT
D gene: TRBD2; V gene: TRBV20-1; clone size: few; J gene: TRBJ2-7; CDR3 protein: CSASLADSLRYEQYF; CDR3 DNA: TGCAGTGCCTCACTAGCGGACAGCCTCCGTTACGAGCAGTACTTC
D gene: -; V gene: TRBV20-1; clone size: many; J gene: TRBJ2-4; CDR3 protein: CSARDRLTVGGAKNIQYF; CDR3 DNA: TGCAGTGCTAGAGATCGTTTAACGGTCGGAGGAGCCAAAAACATTCAGTACTTC
D gene: -; V gene: TRBV6-2/TRBV6-3; clone size: -; J gene: TRBJ2-7; CDR3 protein: CASSPWTAYGNEQYF; CDR3 DNA: TGTGCCAGCAGTCCCTGGACAGCCTACGGGAACGAGCAGTACTTC
D gene: -; V gene: TRBV25-1; clone size: -; J gene: TRBJ2-5; CDR3 protein: CASRQTRESAQYF; CDR3 DNA: TGTGCCAGCCGACAGACGAGGGAATCGGCCCAGTACTTC
D gene: -; V gene: TRBV5-1; clone size: many; J gene: TRBJ2-7; CDR3 protein: CASQDDSYEQYF; CDR3 DNA: TGCGCCAGCCAGGACGACTCCTACGAGCAGTACTTC
D gene: TRBD2; V gene: TRBV12-3/TRBV12-4; clone size: -; J gene: TRBJ2-7; CDR3 protein: CASRTGLADSYEQYF; CDR3 DNA: TGTGCCAGCAGAACGGGACTAGCGGACTCCTACGAGCAGTACTTC
D gene: TRBD2; V gene: TRBV12-3/TRBV12-4; clone size: many; J gene: TRBJ2-5; CDR3 protein: CASSFLAGVQETQYF; CDR3 DNA: TGTGCCAGCAGTTTCCTAGCGGGAGTACAAGAGACCCAGTACTTC
D gene: -; V gene: TRBV11-2; clone size: few; J gene: TRBJ2-3; CDR3 protein: CARIVGGPTDTQYF; CDR3 DNA: TGTGCCAGAATCGTGGGGGGGCCCACAGATACGCAGTATTTT
D gene: TRBD2; V gene: TRBV4-3; clone size: -; J gene: TRBJ2-6; CDR3 protein: CASSQELAGSGANVLTF; CDR3 DNA: TGCGCCAGCAGCCAAGAACTAGCGGGTTCTGGGGCCAACGTCCTGACTTTC
D gene: TRBD2; V gene: TRBV6-1; clone size: few; J gene: TRBJ2-7; CDR3 protein: CASREAGVYEQYF; CDR3 DNA: TGTGCCAGCAGAGAAGCGGGAGTCTACGAGCAGTACTTC
D gene: TRBD1; V gene: TRBV9; clone size: -; J gene: TRBJ2-1; CDR3 protein: CASSAGQGTYNEQFF; CDR3 DNA: TGTGCCAGCAGCGCCGGACAGGGTACCTACAATGAGCAGTTCTTC
D gene: TRBD2; V gene: TRBV11-2; clone size: -; J gene: TRBJ2-2; CDR3 protein: CASSLYGGGLGLANTGELFF; CDR3 DNA: TGTGCCAGCAGCTTATATGGCGGCGGTTTAGGACTAGCGAACACCGGGGAGCTGTTTTTT
D gene: -; V gene: TRBV29-1; clone size: few; J gene: TRBJ2-7; CDR3 protein: CSVRLHYEQYF; CDR3 DNA: TGCAGCGTACGCCTTCACTACGAGCAGTACTTC
D gene: TRBD1; V gene: TRBV28; clone size: -; J gene: TRBJ1-2; CDR3 protein: CASSSGTGKIGGYTF; CDR3 DNA: TGTGCCAGCAGCTCGGGGACAGGGAAAATCGGTGGCTACACCTTC